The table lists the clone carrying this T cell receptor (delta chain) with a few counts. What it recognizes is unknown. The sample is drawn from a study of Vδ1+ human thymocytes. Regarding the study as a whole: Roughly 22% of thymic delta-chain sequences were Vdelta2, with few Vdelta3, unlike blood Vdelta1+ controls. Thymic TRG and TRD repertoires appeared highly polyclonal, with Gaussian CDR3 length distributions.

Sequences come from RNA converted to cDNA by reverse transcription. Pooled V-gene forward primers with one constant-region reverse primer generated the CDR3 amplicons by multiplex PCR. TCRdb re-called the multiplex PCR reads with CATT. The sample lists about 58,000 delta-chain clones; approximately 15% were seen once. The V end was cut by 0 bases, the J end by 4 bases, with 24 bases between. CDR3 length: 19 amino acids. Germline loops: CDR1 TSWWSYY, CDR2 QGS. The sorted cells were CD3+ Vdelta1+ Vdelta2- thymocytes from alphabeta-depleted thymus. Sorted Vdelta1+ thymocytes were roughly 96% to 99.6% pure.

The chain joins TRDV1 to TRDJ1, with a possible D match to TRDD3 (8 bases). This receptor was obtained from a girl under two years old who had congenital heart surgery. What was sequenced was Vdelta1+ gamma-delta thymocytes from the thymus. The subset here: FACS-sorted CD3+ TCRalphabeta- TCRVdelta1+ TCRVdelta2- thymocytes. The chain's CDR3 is CALGELRLSYVGGCDKLIF. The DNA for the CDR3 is TGTGCTCTTGGGGAACTTCGGCTTTCCTACGTTGGGGGATGCGATAAACTCATCTTT.